The present T cell receptor (beta chain) was sequenced within a study of OX40 agonist ivuxolimab in advanced cancers. Study summary: Dose-escalation cases comprised hepatocellular carcinoma, melanoma, renal cell or head and neck cancer.

The CDR3 spans 12 residues. Germline CDR1 MGHRA, CDR2 YSYEKL. V lost 6 bases and J lost 9, with 14 bases in between. The protocol was immunoSEQ multiplex PCR, while the TCRdb copy is restricted to in-frame clones and leaves out a portion. Of roughly 100,000 clones in the sample, more than 80% were seen once. This sample comprised CD4+ or CD8+ T cells sorted from blood, obtained in a trial of the OX40 agonist ivuxolimab. The V gene is TRBV4-1, the J gene TRBJ1-2; D is ambiguous. This receptor was obtained from an adult with an advanced solid tumor such as melanoma, head and neck, liver or kidney cancer. The CDR3 DNA reads as TGCGCCAGCAGAAGCGACACTTTGCGCTACACCTTC. This encodes CASRSDTLRYTF.